These 23 T cell receptor beta chains were sequenced from one sample in a study of CD8+CD57+ T cells in acquired aplastic anemia. All patients picked for sequencing had shown, by flow cytometry, an expansion of CD8+CD57+ cells. CDR3 and TCR beta VDJ profiling relied on genomic DNA as the template. TCRdb redid the calling of the reads with MiXCR, one entry per CDR3 protein. This table has 400,000 to 600,000 distinct CDR3 sequences, over 25% appearing once. Source material: sorted CD4+, CD8+, or CD8+CD57+ T cells (not recorded which) from PBMCs. These receptors originate from a human donor with aplastic anemia.

The chain is built from TRBV11-3 and TRBJ1-2, with D unresolved. CDR1 is SGHNT and CDR2 is YENEEA in the germline V gene. The CDR3 spans 15 residues. Trimming removed 4 bases from V and 0 bases from J, with 12 bases in between. The CDR3 protein is CASSWVQNPNYGYTF. The CDR3 coding sequence is TGTGCCAGCAGCTGGGTACAGAATCCTAACTATGGCTACACCTTC.

Note on this clonotype: This may be a read error, as it is one base from a much larger clone. The chain employs TRBV20-1 and TRBJ2-3; D is ambiguous. The J call could be wrong; TRBJ1-5 is a better fit for the DNA end. The CDR3 length is 10 residues. From germline, CDR1 is DFQATT and CDR2 SNEGSKA (reference sequence). The CDR3 loop is CSATTDTQHF. CDR3 sequence (DNA): TGCAGTGCGACCACAGATACGCAGCATTTT.

This clonotype was counted at least ten times. The rearrangement uses TRBV2 and TRBJ2-5; no clear D. The CDR3 runs to 14 residues. Between the trimmed V and J ends, which lost 0 bases and 2 bases, there was a span of 7 bases. CDR1 SNHLY and CDR2 FYNNEI come from the germline V gene. CDR3 protein: CASSEATSQETQYF. In DNA form, the CDR3 reads TGTGCCAGCAGTGAAGCGACCTCACAAGAGACCCAGTACTTC.

This clonotype was counted between two and nine times. This chain joins TRBV5-1 and TRBJ1-1; the match to TRBD1 covers 8 bases. Germline V gives CDR1 SGHRS, CDR2 YFSETQ. V lost 0 bases to trimming and J lost 4 bases; unmatched junction nucleotides: 5. CDR3 length equals 15 residues. CDR3 amino acids: CASSLDRGSFTEAFF. In DNA form, the CDR3 reads TGCGCCAGCAGCTTGGACAGGGGGTCCTTCACTGAAGCTTTCTTT. Combining the CDR3 with reference TRBV5-1 and TRBJ1-1 gives the whole variable domain KAGVTQTPRYLIKTRGQQVTLSCSPISGHRSVSWYQQTPGQGLQFLFEYFSETQRNKGNFPGRFSGRQFSNSRSEMNVSTLELGDSALYLCASSLDRGSFTEAFFGQGTRLTVV.

Of note for this clonotype: This may be a read error: a much more frequent sequence differs by one nucleotide. A read error is likely, as this CDR3 ends without the conserved phenylalanine or tryptophan. This sequence joins TRBV20-1 and TRBJ2-7; TRBD2 might be the D (6 bases). The CDR3 has 14 amino acids. V was clipped by 3 bases and J by 6 bases, with 18 bases between them. CDR1 and CDR2 (germline): DFQATT, SNEGSKA (reference sequence). CDR3 in amino acids: CSASPWREVGEQYL. DNA of the CDR3: TGCAGTGCTAGCCCCTGGAGGGAAGTAGGCGAGCAGTACCTC.

The V call is TRBV5-1, the J call TRBJ2-3; D is possibly TRBD1 or TRBD2 (5 bases each). V lost 0 bases and J lost 1, with 12 bases in between. The CDR3 length is 16 residues. The germline gives CDR1 SGHRS, CDR2 YFSETQ. CDR3 bases: TGCGCCAGCAGCTTGGAAGTGGGACGGGGCACAGATACGCAGTATTTT. Amino acid sequence: CASSLEVGRGTDTQYF.

This clonotype was detected many times. The J gene is TRBJ1-2, the V gene TRBV25-1; the D is unclear. Trimming stripped 6 bases from V and 5 bases from J, with 10 bases between. This CDR3 region has 12 residues. Germline V gene lookup returns CDR1 MGHDK and CDR2 SYGVNS. The CDR3 is CASRAQAYGYTF. The CDR3 DNA reads as TGTGCCAGCAGGGCTCAGGCATATGGCTACACCTTC.

The rearrangement joins TRBV20-1 to TRBJ1-1; 9 nucleotides align to TRBD1. The junction had 11 bases not matched to a gene; V was cut back by 4 bases and J by 2 bases. The CDR3 is 16 amino acids. Germline V CDR1 and CDR2: DFQATT, SNEGSKA (reference sequence). CDR3 DNA: TGCAGTGCTAACTATCCGGGACAGGGATATAACACTGAAGCTTTCTTT. Translating it yields CSANYPGQGYNTEAFF.

The table lists this clonotype with a few counts. In nucleotides, the CDR3 is TGTGCCAGCAGCGCACGCCCCACCGGGGAGCTGTTTTTT. It specifies CASSARPTGELFF. The chain combines TRBV2 with TRBJ2-2; D is unclear. Germline loops: CDR1 SNHLY, CDR2 FYNNEI. This CDR3 contains 13 residues. Trimming cost V 6 bases and J 4 bases, with 9 bases left between them. Combining the CDR3 with reference TRBV2 and TRBJ2-2 gives the whole variable domain EPEVTQTPSHQVTQMGQEVILRCVPISNHLYFYWYRQILGQKVEFLVSFYNNEISEKSEIFDDQFSVERPDGSNFTLKIRSTKLEDSAMYFCASSARPTGELFFGEGSRLTVL.

This clonotype was detected only once. This chain links TRBV20-1 with TRBJ2-5, with D possibly TRBD1 on 6 matching bases. The CDR3 is made up of 14 amino acids. Trimming stripped 4 bases from V and 1 base from J, with 13 bases between. Germline V gene lookup returns CDR1 DFQATT and CDR2 SNEGSKA (reference sequence). The chain's CDR3 is CSANKQGRQETQYF. Written as DNA, the CDR3 is TGCAGTGCTAACAAACAGGGACGCCAAGAGACCCAGTACTTC.

This clonotype was picked up many times. The V call is TRBV7-9, the J call TRBJ1-3; D remains ambiguous. The CDR3 totals 14 residues. The germline V gene has CDR1 SEHNR and CDR2 FQNEAQ (reference sequence). Trimming took 5 bases from V and 0 from J, leaving 8 bases between them. The CDR3 DNA follows: TGTGCCAGCAGCCCCGCCAACTCTGGAAACACCATATATTTT. It translates to CASSPANSGNTIYF.

On this clonotype itself: This could be a read error, since a much larger clone is one nucleotide away. The chain has TRBV14 and TRBJ2-7; D is ambiguous. Trimming took 1 base from V and 5 from J, leaving 15 bases between them. CDR1 SGHDN and CDR2 FVKESK come from the germline V gene. The CDR3 extends over 15 amino acids. The CDR3 DNA follows: TGTGCCAGCAGCCAAGGGCTCACCCCCCTCCACGAGCAGTACTTC. Protein sequence: CASSQGLTPLHEQYF.

The CDR3 DNA follows: TGTGCCTGGACCAACGGGGGATACACTGAAGCTTTCTTT. Translation: CAWTNGGYTEAFF. The chain links TRBV30 to TRBJ1-1, with D tentatively TRBD1 (5 bases). The CDR3 spans 13 residues. Trimming pared 4 bases from V and 3 bases from J, leaving 12 bases between. The germline V gene has CDR1 GTSNPN and CDR2 SVGIG (reference sequence).

This clonotype was seen repeatedly, ten times or more. The V gene is TRBV10-3, the J gene TRBJ1-6, with D tentatively TRBD1 (5 bases). There are 14 residues in the CDR3. Germline CDR1 and CDR2: ENHRY and SYGVKD. Trimming shortened V by 6 bases and J by 7 bases, and 13 bases separated the two germline ends. The CDR3 DNA reads TGTGCCATCAGGAAGACAGAAGACAATTCACCCCTCCACTTT. This sequence encodes CAIRKTEDNSPLHF.

The chain joins TRBV20-1 to TRBJ2-1; D is uncertain. Between the trimmed V and J ends, which lost 4 bases and 7 bases, there was a span of 8 bases. CDR1 is DFQATT and CDR2 is SNEGSKA in the germline V gene (reference sequence). The CDR3 runs 11 residues. CDR3 amino acids: CSANDWNEQFF. The CDR3 nucleotides are TGCAGTGCTAATGATTGGAATGAGCAGTTCTTC.

This clonotype appeared many times. V gene TRBV2 combines with J gene TRBJ2-1; D gene uncertain. This CDR3 contains 15 residues. Trimming took off 2 bases at V and 6 bases at J, with 14 bases between the two ends. Germline loops: CDR1 SNHLY, CDR2 FYNNEI. CDR3 coding DNA: TGTGCCAGCAGTGAAAAGCAGGTCGGTGTCAATGAGCAGTTCTTC. Protein product: CASSEKQVGVNEQFF. The full variable domain, in which reference TRBV2 and TRBJ2-1 provide the parts outside the CDR3, is EPEVTQTPSHQVTQMGQEVILRCVPISNHLYFYWYRQILGQKVEFLVSFYNNEISEKSEIFDDQFSVERPDGSNFTLKIRSTKLEDSAMYFCASSEKQVGVNEQFFGPGTRLTVL.

This clonotype was counted at least ten times. The V gene is TRBV24-1, the J gene TRBJ2-3, with 8 nucleotides matching TRBD1. CDR3 length: 16 amino acids. Germline-derived CDR1 and CDR2 are KGHDR and SFDVKD. J lost 3 bases, V lost 7 bases, and 11 bases had no gene match. Here the CDR3 reads CATSTPGQGGTDTQYF. The CDR3, as DNA: TGTGCCACCAGCACTCCCGGACAGGGTGGTACAGATACGCAGTATTTT.

This clonotype was detected ten times or more. The chain joins TRBV10-2 to TRBJ1-1; D gene unclear. V shed 2 bases and J shed 1 base, with 11 bases lying between them. The CDR3 runs to 15 residues. The germline V gene encodes CDR1 WSHSY and CDR2 SAAADI. The CDR3 sequence: CASSEPSEGNTEAFF. DNA of the CDR3: TGCGCCAGCAGTGAGCCAAGCGAGGGGAACACTGAAGCTTTCTTT.

This clonotype was seen many times. This chain uses TRBV19 with TRBJ2-3, with 7 positions matching TRBD2. The CDR3 runs 14 residues. Germline trimming cut 4 bases from V and 4 bases from J; bases unmatched to any gene: 5. Per the germline V gene, CDR1 is LNHDA and CDR2 is SQIVND (reference sequence). This chain's CDR3 is CASSTQRGADTQYF. The CDR3 DNA reads TGTGCCAGTAGTACTCAGCGGGGAGCAGATACGCAGTATTTT.

Notes on this clonotype: This could be a read error, since a much larger clone is one nucleotide away. CDR3 region: CASSQETRYF. As DNA, the CDR3 is TGTGCCAGCAGCCAAGAGACCCGGTACTTC. The V call is TRBV7-2, the J call TRBJ2-5; D is uncertain. CDR1 is SGHTA, CDR2 FQGNSA, per germline. CDR3 size: 10 residues.

Note on this clonotype: Possible read error: a much larger clone is one base away. The CDR3: CASRDLAKNIRYF. CDR3 in DNA: TGTGCCAGCAGGGACTTAGCCAAAAACATTCGGTACTTC. V usage is TRBV2 and J usage is TRBJ2-4; a weak D match, TRBD2 (5 bases). The CDR3 extends over 13 amino acids. Per germline, CDR1 SNHLY and CDR2 FYNNEI.

This chain uses TRBV24-1 with TRBJ2-7, with 8 positions matching TRBD1. After removal of 10 bases from V and 0 bases from J, the junction contained 10 bases not matched to a gene. The CDR3 length is 15 residues. Per the germline V gene, CDR1 is KGHDR and CDR2 is SFDVKD. The CDR3 loop is CATQPTGQDSYEQYF. The CDR3 DNA reads as TGTGCCACTCAACCCACGGGACAGGACTCCTACGAGCAGTACTTC.

This clonotype was recorded once. The CDR3 DNA is TGCAGCGTTGAGGATGGGCCTAGGGACGAGCAGTACTTC. Protein sequence: CSVEDGPRDEQYF. This chain connects TRBV29-1 to TRBJ2-7; no clear D. With 3 bases removed from V and 5 bases from J, the gap between germline ends came to 14 bases. Germline loops: CDR1 SQVTM, CDR2 ANQGSEA. This CDR3 region has 13 residues.